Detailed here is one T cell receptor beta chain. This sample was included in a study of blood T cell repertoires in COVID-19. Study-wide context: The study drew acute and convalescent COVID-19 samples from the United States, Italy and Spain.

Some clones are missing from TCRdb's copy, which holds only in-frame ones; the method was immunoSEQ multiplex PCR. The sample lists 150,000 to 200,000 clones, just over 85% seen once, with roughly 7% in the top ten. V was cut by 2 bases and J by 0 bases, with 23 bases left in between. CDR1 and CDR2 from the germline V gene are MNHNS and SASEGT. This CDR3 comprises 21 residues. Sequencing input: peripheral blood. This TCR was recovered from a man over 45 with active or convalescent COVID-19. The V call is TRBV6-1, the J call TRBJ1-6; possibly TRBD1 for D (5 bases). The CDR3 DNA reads TGTGCCAGCAGTGAACTCTTAGGGGAAGGGACTCTTAGCTCCTATAATTCACCCCTCCACTTT. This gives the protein CASSELLGEGTLSSYNSPLHF.